The 6 T cell receptor beta chains presented below share a single source sample, sequenced in a study of patients and donors after allogeneic stem cell transplantation. TCRdb processed the RT-PCR reads anew with MiXCR; each CDR3 protein has one entry. This table has about 74,000 distinct CDR3 sequences, more than 20% appearing once. Source material: blood, either unsorted or a sorted T cell fraction (not recorded which). Receptors were obtained from a human donor who was either an allogeneic HSCT recipient or a stem cell or donor lymphocyte infusion donor (not recorded which). It is not recorded whose cells these are; they may come from a transplant donor.

This clonotype is medium-sized (0.01 to 0.1%) within its sample. V is TRBV12-3 or TRBV12-4 and J is TRBJ1-2; no definite D call. The CDR3 loop spans 11 amino acids. The ends were cut back, 5 bases at V and 2 bases at J, with 3 bases in the middle. The chain's CDR3 is CASSLNYGYTF. In DNA form, the CDR3 reads TGTGCCAGCAGTCTAAACTATGGCTACACCTTC.

This chain connects TRBV3-1 to TRBJ1-2; TRBD1 is a possible D gene (5 bases). The V gene lost 0 bases and the J gene lost 4 bases, with 9 bases spanning the gap. Germline V lookup: CDR1 LGHDT, CDR2 YNNKEL (reference sequence). This CDR3 is built from 14 residues. This CDR3 is CASSQDLGGYGYTF. The CDR3, as DNA: TGTGCCAGCAGCCAAGATCTCGGGGGCTATGGCTACACCTTC.

The chain carries TRBV27 and TRBJ1-5; D ambiguous. CDR3 length: 14 amino acids. The ends were cut back, 3 bases at V and 2 bases at J, with 8 bases in the middle. Germline V gives CDR1 MNHEY, CDR2 SMNVEV (reference sequence). This CDR3 reads CASSFRQGNQPQHF. The CDR3 coding sequence is TGTGCCAGCAGTTTCAGGCAAGGCAATCAGCCCCAGCATTTT.

This clonotype was counted a few times. The rearrangement uses TRBV27 and TRBJ1-5; no firm D call. From germline, CDR1 is MNHEY and CDR2 SMNVEV (reference sequence). The germline V and J ends were trimmed by 5 bases and 10 bases, with 18 bases remaining between them. The CDR3 loop spans 14 amino acids. CDR3 amino acids: CASSPRYSLYPQHF. CDR3 in DNA: TGTGCCAGCAGTCCCAGATACTCCCTTTACCCCCAGCATTTT.

This clonotype was found a few times. The V gene is TRBV9, the J gene TRBJ1-2; 8 bases fit TRBD1. This CDR3 is 14 amino acids long. J gave up 5 bases and V 3 bases, and 6 bases lay outside the gene matches. The germline gives CDR1 SGDLS, CDR2 YYNGEE. The CDR3 DNA follows: TGTGCCAGCAGCGCAGGGGACAGGCATTATGGCTACACCTTC. This codes for CASSAGDRHYGYTF.

This clonotype came up a few times. The chain joins TRBV15 to TRBJ1-2; 10 bases line up with TRBD1. Germline V gene lookup returns CDR1 LNHNV and CDR2 YYDKDF (reference sequence). The J segment lost 4 bases and the V segment lost 4 bases, leaving 3 bases of the junction unmatched. The CDR3 has 14 residues. This CDR3 is CATSIGTGVYGYTF. DNA of the CDR3: TGTGCCACCAGCATAGGGACAGGGGTCTATGGCTACACCTTC. Full variable domain (outside the CDR3, taken from reference TRBV15 and TRBJ1-2): DAMVIQNPRYQVTQFGKPVTLSCSQTLNHNVMYWYQQKSSQAPKLLFHYYDKDFNNEADTPDNFQSRRPNTSFCFLDIRSPGLGDTAMYLCATSIGTGVYGYTFGSGTRLTVV.